This T cell receptor (beta chain) was identified in a study of blood T cell repertoires in COVID-19. Overall study context: PBMCs, B-cell-depleted T cells, or T cells were the source of the cDNA or gDNA that made up the material.

Authors' data handling: Amplification of reference gene primers was used by the study to estimate nucleated cell counts. Clones were sequenced by immunoSEQ multiplex PCR, and TCRdb holds only the in-frame ones, with some missing. V, J and clone size derive from that table, while D and trimming were established from the DNA sequence. The sample has about 120,000 clones; roughly 81% are singletons. The germline V gene has CDR1 MNHNS and CDR2 SASEGT. There are 13 residues in the CDR3. The V and J ends lost 3 bases and 4 bases respectively, with 8 bases between them. The rearrangement joins TRBV6-1 to TRBJ2-3; D gene uncertain. What was sequenced was peripheral blood. The TCR comes from a middle-aged man with acute or convalescent COVID-19. DNA for the CDR3: TGTGCCAGCAGTGAGCCCGCGGCAGATACGCAGTATTTT. Translating gives CASSEPAADTQYF.